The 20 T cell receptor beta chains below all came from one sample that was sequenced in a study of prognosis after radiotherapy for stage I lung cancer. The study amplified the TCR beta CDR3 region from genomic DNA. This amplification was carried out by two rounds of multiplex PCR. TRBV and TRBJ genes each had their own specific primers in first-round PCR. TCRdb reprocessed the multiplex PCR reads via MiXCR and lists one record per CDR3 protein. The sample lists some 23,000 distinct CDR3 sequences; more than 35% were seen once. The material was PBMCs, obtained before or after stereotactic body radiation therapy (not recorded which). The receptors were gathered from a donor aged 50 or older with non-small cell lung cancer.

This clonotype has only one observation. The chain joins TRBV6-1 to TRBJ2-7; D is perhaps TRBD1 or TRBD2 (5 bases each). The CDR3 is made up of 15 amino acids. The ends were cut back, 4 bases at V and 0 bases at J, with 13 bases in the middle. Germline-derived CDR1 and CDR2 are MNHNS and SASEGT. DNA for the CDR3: TGTGCCAGCAGTGGGTGGGCTGGGACCTCCTACGAGCAGTACTTC. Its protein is CASSGWAGTSYEQYF.

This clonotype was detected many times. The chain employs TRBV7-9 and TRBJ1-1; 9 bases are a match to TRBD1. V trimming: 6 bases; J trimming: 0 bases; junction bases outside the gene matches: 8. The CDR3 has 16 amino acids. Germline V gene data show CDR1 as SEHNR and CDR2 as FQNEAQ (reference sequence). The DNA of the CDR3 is TGTGCCAGCAGGCAGGACAGGGGATTTATGAACACTGAAGCTTTCTTT. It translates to CASRQDRGFMNTEAFF.

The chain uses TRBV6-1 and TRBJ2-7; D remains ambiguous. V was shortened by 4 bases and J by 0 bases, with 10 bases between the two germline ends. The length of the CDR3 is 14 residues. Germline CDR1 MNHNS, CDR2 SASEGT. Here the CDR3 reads CASSADLSSYEQYF. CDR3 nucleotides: TGTGCCAGCAGTGCAGACCTATCCTCCTACGAGCAGTACTTC.

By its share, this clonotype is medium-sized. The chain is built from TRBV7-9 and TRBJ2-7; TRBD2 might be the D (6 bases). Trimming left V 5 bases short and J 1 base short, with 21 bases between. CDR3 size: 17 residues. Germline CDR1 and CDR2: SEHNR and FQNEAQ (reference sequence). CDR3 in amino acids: CASSGVGGNGRSYEQYF. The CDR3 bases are TGTGCCAGCAGCGGGGTTGGCGGGAACGGCAGGTCCTACGAGCAGTACTTC. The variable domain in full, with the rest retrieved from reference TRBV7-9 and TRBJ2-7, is DTGVSQNPRHKITKRGQNVTFRCDPISEHNRLYWYRQTLGQGPEFLTYFQNEAQLEKSRLLSDRFSAERPKGSFSTLEIQRTEQGDSAMYLCASSGVGGNGRSYEQYFGPGTRLTVT.

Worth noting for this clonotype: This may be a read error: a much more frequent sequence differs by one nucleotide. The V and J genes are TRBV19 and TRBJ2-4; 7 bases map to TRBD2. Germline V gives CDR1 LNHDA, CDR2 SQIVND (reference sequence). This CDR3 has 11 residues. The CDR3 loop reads CDSMGRDIQYF. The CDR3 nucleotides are TGTGACAGTATGGGGAGGGACATTCAGTACTTC. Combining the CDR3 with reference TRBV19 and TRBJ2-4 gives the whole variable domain DGGITQSPKYLFRKEGQNVTLSCEQNLNHDAMYWYRQDPGQGLRLIYYSQIVNDFQKGDIAEGYSVSREKKESFPLTVTSAQKNPTAFYLCDSMGRDIQYFGAGTRLSVL.

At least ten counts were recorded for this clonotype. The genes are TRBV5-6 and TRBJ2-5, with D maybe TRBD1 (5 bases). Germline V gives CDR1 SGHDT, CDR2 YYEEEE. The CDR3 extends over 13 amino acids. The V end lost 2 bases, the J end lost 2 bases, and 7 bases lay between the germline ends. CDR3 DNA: TGTGCCAGCAGCTTCGACAGACAAGAGACCCAGTACTTC. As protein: CASSFDRQETQYF.

CDR3 loop: CASSPADMPFRGYTF. CDR3 coding DNA: TGTGCCAGCAGTCCGGCGGACATGCCGTTTAGAGGCTACACCTTC. The chain recombines TRBV7-9 with TRBJ1-2, with D perhaps TRBD1 (5 bases). There are 15 residues in the CDR3. Germline-derived CDR1 and CDR2 are SEHNR and FQNEAQ (reference sequence). Trimming removed 6 bases from V and 8 bases from J, with 22 bases in between.

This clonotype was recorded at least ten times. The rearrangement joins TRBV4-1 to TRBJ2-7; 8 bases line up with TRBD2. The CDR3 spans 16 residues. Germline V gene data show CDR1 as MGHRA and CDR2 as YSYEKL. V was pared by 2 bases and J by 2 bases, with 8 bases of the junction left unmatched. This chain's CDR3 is CASSQNRGGPTYEQYF. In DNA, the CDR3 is TGCGCCAGCAGCCAAAATCGGGGGGGCCCAACCTACGAGCAGTACTTC.

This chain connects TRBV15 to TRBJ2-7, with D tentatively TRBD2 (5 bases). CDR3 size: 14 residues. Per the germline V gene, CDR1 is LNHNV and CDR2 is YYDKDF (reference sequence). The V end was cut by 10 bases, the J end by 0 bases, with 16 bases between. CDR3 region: CASSLVATSYEQYF. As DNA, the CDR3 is TGTGCCAGCAGTTTAGTAGCGACCTCCTACGAGCAGTACTTC.

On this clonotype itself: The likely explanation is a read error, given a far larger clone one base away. CDR3 protein: CASSAGQRIGELFF. The CDR3 nucleotides are TGTGCCAGCAGTGCCGGCCAGCGTATCGGGGAGCTGTTTTTT. The chain is built from TRBV28 and TRBJ2-2, with no clear D. This CDR3 spans 14 amino acids. Per the germline V gene, CDR1 is MDHEN and CDR2 is SYDVKM. Trimming pared 5 bases from V and 7 bases from J, leaving 14 bases between. The full variable domain, with the rest looked up from reference TRBV28 and TRBJ2-2, is DVKVTQSSRYLVKRTGEKVFLECVQDMDHENMFWYRQDPGLGLRLIYFSYDVKMKEKGDIPEGYSVSREKKERFSLILESASTNQTSMYLCASSAGQRIGELFFGEGSRLTVL.

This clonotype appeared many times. The CDR3 sequence: CASSLRTSWGDEQFF. CDR3 bases: TGTGCCAGCAGTTTAAGGACTAGCTGGGGAGATGAGCAGTTCTTC. The chain combines TRBV12-3 or TRBV12-4 with TRBJ2-1, with 8 bases fitting TRBD2. The CDR3 extends over 15 amino acids. Trimming at V came to 2 bases and at J to 8 bases, leaving 8 bases not matched to a gene.

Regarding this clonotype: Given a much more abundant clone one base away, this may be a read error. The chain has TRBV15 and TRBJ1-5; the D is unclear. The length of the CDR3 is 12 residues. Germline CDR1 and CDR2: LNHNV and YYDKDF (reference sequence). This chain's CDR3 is CATIRDLQPQHF. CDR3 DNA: TGTGCCACCATCAGAGATCTTCAGCCCCAGCATTTT.

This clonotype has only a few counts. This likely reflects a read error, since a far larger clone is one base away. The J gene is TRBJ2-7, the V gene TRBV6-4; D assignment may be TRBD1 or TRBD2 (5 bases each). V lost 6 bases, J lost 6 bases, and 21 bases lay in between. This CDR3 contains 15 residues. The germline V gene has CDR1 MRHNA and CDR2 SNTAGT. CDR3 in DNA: TGTGCCAGCAGCCCATTACTCGGGACCGCTCTCGAGCAGTACTTC. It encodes CASSPLLGTALEQYF.

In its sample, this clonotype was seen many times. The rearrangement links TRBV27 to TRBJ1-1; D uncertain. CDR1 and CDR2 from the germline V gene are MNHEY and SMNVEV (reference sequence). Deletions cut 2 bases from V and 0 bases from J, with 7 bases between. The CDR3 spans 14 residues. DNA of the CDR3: TGTGCCAGCAGTTTAGATCGGTTGAACACTGAAGCTTTCTTT. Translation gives CASSLDRLNTEAFF.

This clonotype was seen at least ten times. CDR3 region: CAWSRLDTQYF. The CDR3 DNA reads TGTGCCTGGAGTAGGTTAGATACGCAGTATTTT. V usage is TRBV30 and J usage is TRBJ2-3; D gene unclear. The V gene's germline CDR1 is GTSNPN and CDR2 SVGIG (reference sequence). This CDR3 is 11 amino acids long. Trimming pared 2 bases from V and 5 bases from J, leaving 5 bases between.

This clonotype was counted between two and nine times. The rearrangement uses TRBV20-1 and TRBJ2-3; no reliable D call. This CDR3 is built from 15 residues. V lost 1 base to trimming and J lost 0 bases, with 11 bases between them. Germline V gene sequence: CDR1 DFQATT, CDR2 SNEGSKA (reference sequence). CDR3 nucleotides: TGCAGTGCTAGAGGGTCAGAACCTAGCACAGATACGCAGTATTTT. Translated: CSARGSEPSTDTQYF.

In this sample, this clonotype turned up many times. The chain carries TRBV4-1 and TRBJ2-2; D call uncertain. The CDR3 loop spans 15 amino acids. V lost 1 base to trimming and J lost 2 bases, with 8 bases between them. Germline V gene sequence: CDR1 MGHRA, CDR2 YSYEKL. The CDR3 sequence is CASSQGPANTGELFF. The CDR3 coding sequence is TGCGCCAGCAGCCAAGGGCCAGCCAACACCGGGGAGCTGTTTTTT.

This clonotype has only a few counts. CDR3 sequence (DNA): TGTGCCAGCAGTTTGCGAAAAGAGAGCACAGATACGCAGTATTTT. This encodes CASSLRKESTDTQYF. The J gene is TRBJ2-3, the V gene TRBV12-3 or TRBV12-4; no definite D call. CDR3 length: 15 residues. V was trimmed by 3 bases and J by 0 bases, leaving 10 bases between them.

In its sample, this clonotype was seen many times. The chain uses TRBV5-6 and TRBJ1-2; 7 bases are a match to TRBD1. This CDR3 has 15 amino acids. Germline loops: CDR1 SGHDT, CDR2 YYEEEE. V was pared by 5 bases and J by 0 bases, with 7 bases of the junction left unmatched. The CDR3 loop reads CASRPTGAANYGYTF. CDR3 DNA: TGTGCCAGCAGACCTACAGGGGCGGCTAACTATGGCTACACCTTC.

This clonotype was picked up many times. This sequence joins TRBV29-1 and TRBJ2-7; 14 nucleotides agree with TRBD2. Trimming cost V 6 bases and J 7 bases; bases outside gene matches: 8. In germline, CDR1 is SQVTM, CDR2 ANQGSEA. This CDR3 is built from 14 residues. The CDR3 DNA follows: TGCAGCGTCCAGGCAGGGACTAGCGGGGGAGAGCAGTACTTC. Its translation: CSVQAGTSGGEQYF.